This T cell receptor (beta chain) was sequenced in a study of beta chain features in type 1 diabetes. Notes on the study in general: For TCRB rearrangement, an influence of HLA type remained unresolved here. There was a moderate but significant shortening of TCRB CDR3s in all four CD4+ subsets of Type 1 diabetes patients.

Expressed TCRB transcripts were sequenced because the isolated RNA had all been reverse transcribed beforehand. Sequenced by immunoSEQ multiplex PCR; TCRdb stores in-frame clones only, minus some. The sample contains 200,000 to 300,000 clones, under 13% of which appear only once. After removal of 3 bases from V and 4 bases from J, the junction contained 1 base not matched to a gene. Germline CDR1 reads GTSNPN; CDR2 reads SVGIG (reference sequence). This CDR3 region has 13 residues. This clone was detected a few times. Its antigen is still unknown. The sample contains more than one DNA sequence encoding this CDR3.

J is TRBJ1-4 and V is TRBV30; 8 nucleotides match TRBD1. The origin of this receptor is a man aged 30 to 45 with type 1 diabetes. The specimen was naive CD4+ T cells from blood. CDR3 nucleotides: TGTGCCTGGAGCGGACAGGGTAATGAAAAACTGTTTTTT. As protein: CAWSGQGNEKLFF.